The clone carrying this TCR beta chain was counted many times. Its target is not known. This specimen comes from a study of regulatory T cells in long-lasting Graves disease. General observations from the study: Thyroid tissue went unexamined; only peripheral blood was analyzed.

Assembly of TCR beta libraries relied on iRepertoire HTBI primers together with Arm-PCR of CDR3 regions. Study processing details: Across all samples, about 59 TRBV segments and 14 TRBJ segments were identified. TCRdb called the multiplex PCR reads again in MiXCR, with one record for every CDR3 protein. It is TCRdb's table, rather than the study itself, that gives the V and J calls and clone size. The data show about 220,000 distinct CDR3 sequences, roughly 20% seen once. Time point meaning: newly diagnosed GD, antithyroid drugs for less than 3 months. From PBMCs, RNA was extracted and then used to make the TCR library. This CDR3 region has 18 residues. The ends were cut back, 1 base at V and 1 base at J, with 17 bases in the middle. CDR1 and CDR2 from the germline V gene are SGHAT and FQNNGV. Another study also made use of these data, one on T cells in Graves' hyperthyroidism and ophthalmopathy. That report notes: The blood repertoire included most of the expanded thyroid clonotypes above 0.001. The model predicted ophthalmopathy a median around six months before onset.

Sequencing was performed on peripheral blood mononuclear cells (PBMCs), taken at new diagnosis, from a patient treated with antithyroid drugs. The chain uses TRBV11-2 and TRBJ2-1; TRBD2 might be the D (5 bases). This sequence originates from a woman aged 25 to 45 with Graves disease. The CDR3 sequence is CASSLAGIGGRSYNEQFF. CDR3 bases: TGTGCCAGCAGCTTAGCGGGTATAGGAGGAAGGTCCTACAATGAGCAGTTCTTC.